These 20 T cell receptor beta chains were all obtained from the same sample, sequenced in a study of T cell repertoires in aging, cancer and after chemotherapy. TRB rearrangements spanning V, D and J were amplified using mixed TRB-A/B primers. TCRdb reanalysed the multiplex PCR reads using MiXCR and keeps one entry per CDR3 protein. The sample includes approximately 610 distinct CDR3 sequences, 83% of them seen just once. Amplification of TCR beta used genomic DNA extracted from peripheral blood. The specimen was blood. These receptors originate from a human donor with a solid tumor.

V is TRBV11-1 and J is TRBJ2-7, with D possibly matching TRBD1 (6 bases). Trimming removed 3 bases from V and 4 bases from J, with 7 bases in between. CDR3 length: 12 residues. Germline CDR1 is SGHAT and CDR2 is FQDESV (reference sequence). The CDR3 region is CASSLQGYEQYF. The CDR3 coding sequence is TGTGCCAGCAGCTTGCAGGGGTACGAGCAGTACTTC.

V gene TRBV5-6 combines with J gene TRBJ1-1; maybe TRBD1 (5 bases). The germline gives CDR1 SGHDT, CDR2 YYEEEE. This CDR3 has 15 residues. V lost 2 bases and J 1 base, leaving 12 bases between the germline ends. The CDR3 bases are TGTGCCAGCAGCTTAGCAGGGAGGGGGAACACTGAAGCTTTCTTT. It is translated as CASSLAGRGNTEAFF.

This sequence joins TRBV12-3 or TRBV12-4 and TRBJ2-2; possibly TRBD2 for D (7 bases). V lost 1 base and J 6 bases, leaving 18 bases between the germline ends. The CDR3 sequence is 17 residues long. CDR3 DNA: TGTGCCAGCAGTTTAGTGGGGGCGGGGAGGGGCGCCGGGGAGCTGTTTTTT. Its protein product is CASSLVGAGRGAGELFF.

This CDR3 reads CASSLERRGQETQYF. CDR3 in DNA: TGTGCCAGCAGTTTGGAACGCAGGGGCCAAGAGACCCAGTACTTC. The gene calls are TRBV6-5 and TRBJ2-5; maybe TRBD1 (6 bases). The CDR3 totals 15 residues. Trimming took off 4 bases at V and 1 base at J, with 13 bases between the two ends. Germline V gives CDR1 MNHEY, CDR2 SVGAGI.

This clonotype was picked up one time. CDR3 nucleotides: TGTGCCAGCAGCTTACAAGGGTTAGGAAACACCATATATTTT. Residues: CASSLQGLGNTIYF. The chain couples TRBV5-5 to TRBJ1-3, with D unclear. CDR1 is SGHKS and CDR2 is YYEKEE in the germline V gene (reference sequence). This CDR3 comprises 14 residues. V shed 2 bases and J shed 4 bases, with 10 bases lying between them.

This chain uses TRBV29-1 with TRBJ2-7; maybe TRBD1 (6 bases). This CDR3 spans 14 amino acids. Between the trimmed V and J ends, which lost 1 base and 7 bases, there was a span of 17 bases. Germline V lookup: CDR1 SQVTM, CDR2 ANQGSEA. CDR3 protein: CSVEVNGQSSEQYF. Written as DNA, the CDR3 is TGCAGCGTTGAAGTAAACGGACAGAGTTCTGAGCAGTACTTC.

The chain joins TRBV19 to TRBJ2-2; D is unresolved. Germline V gene lookup returns CDR1 LNHDA and CDR2 SQIVND (reference sequence). Deletions cut 4 bases from V and 3 bases from J, with 9 bases between. This CDR3 region has 14 residues. As DNA, the CDR3 is TGTGCCAGTAGTACAACACGCCACACCGGGGAGCTGTTTTTT. Its protein is CASSTTRHTGELFF. Full variable domain (outside the CDR3, taken from reference TRBV19 and TRBJ2-2): DGGITQSPKYLFRKEGQNVTLSCEQNLNHDAMYWYRQDPGQGLRLIYYSQIVNDFQKGDIAEGYSVSREKKESFPLTVTSAQKNPTAFYLCASSTTRHTGELFFGEGSRLTVL.

The chain recombines TRBV7-9 with TRBJ1-4; perhaps TRBD1 as D (5 bases). The germline V gene encodes CDR1 SEHNR and CDR2 FQNEAQ (reference sequence). The CDR3 is 13 residues long. V lost 8 bases and J lost 0, with 7 bases in between. CDR3 sequence: CASWGATNEKLFF. The CDR3 DNA sequence: TGTGCCAGCTGGGGGGCAACTAATGAAAAACTGTTTTTT.

The CDR3 bases are TGTGCCAGCAGCTCCGGAGCGGGCACAGATACGCAGTATTTT. Translating gives CASSSGAGTDTQYF. The chain couples TRBV5-6 to TRBJ2-3; tentative D call: TRBD2 (5 bases). The CDR3 covers 14 residues. Trimming took 3 bases from V and 1 from J, leaving 9 bases between them. Germline CDR1 is SGHDT and CDR2 is YYEEEE.

V usage is TRBV6-6 and J usage is TRBJ2-7; possible D gene TRBD2, 6 bases. Germline assignment: CDR1 MNHNY and CDR2 SVGAGI (reference sequence). This CDR3 spans 16 amino acids. V shed 2 bases and J shed 1 base, with 15 bases lying between them. The CDR3 DNA reads as TGTGCCAGCAGTTACGTCAACCCGGGACTGTCCTACGAGCAGTACTTC. Protein: CASSYVNPGLSYEQYF.

The V and J genes are TRBV12-3 or TRBV12-4 and TRBJ2-3, with D hard to call. V was shortened by 2 bases and J by 2 bases, with 5 bases between the two germline ends. The CDR3 totals 13 residues. The CDR3 is CASSLITTDTQYF. DNA for the CDR3: TGTGCCAGCAGTTTAATTACCACAGATACGCAGTATTTT.

The V call is TRBV6-1, the J call TRBJ1-4; D is unclear. The CDR3 covers 15 residues. V was clipped by 7 bases and J by 7 bases, with 19 bases between them. Germline V lookup: CDR1 MNHNS, CDR2 SASEGT. The CDR3 coding sequence is TGTGCCAGCACGTGGGGAGGGCAAGGAAGTGAAAAACTGTTTTTT. The encoded protein is CASTWGGQGSEKLFF.

Details on this clonotype: One junction end does not reproduce the germline sequence, and a read error may be involved. The chain carries TRBV27 and TRBJ1-6; D is perhaps TRBD1 (5 bases). The CDR3 spans 14 residues. Germline CDR1 and CDR2: MNHEY and SMNVEV (reference sequence). CDR3 protein: CTSSSGGGGSPLHF. The DNA of the CDR3 is TGTACCAGCAGCTCGGGCGGGGGAGGTTCACCCCTCCACTTT.

CDR3 nucleotides: TGTGCCAGCAGCCTTCCTCCGGGCTCTCTCGGTTGGAGAGATACGCAGTATTTT. Its protein product is CASSLPPGSLGWRDTQYF. The gene calls are TRBV7-9 and TRBJ2-3, with D uncertain. Germline V gives CDR1 SEHNR, CDR2 FQNEAQ (reference sequence). This CDR3 region has 18 residues. Between the trimmed V and J ends, which lost 5 bases and 5 bases, there was a span of 26 bases.

The gene calls are TRBV19 and TRBJ2-1; 12 bases align to TRBD2. With V trimmed by 4 bases and J by 8 bases, 6 bases remained unmatched. The germline CDR1 and CDR2 sequences are LNHDA and SQIVND (reference sequence). The CDR3 loop spans 15 amino acids. CDR3 bases: TGTGCCAGTAGTAAGACTAGCGGGAGTTTTGATGAGCAGTTCTTC. Translated: CASSKTSGSFDEQFF. Full variable domain (outside the CDR3, taken from reference TRBV19 and TRBJ2-1): DGGITQSPKYLFRKEGQNVTLSCEQNLNHDAMYWYRQDPGQGLRLIYYSQIVNDFQKGDIAEGYSVSREKKESFPLTVTSAQKNPTAFYLCASSKTSGSFDEQFFGPGTRLTVL.

This clonotype was detected once. This chain links TRBV6-5 with TRBJ2-3; 10 positions match TRBD1. Germline V gives CDR1 MNHEY, CDR2 SVGAGI. The CDR3 runs 15 residues. V was clipped by 6 bases and J by 4 bases; unmatched bases: 7. CDR3 sequence reads: CASRLDRGRADTQYF. The DNA for the CDR3 is TGTGCCAGCAGACTCGACAGGGGGCGCGCAGATACGCAGTATTTT.

V is TRBV12-3 or TRBV12-4 and J is TRBJ2-7; D ambiguous. This CDR3 region has 11 residues. V lost 5 bases and J 4 bases, leaving 6 bases between the germline ends. In DNA form, the CDR3 reads TGTGCCAGCAGTCCCAGGTACGAGCAGTACTTC. It encodes CASSPRYEQYF.

The rearrangement uses TRBV19 and TRBJ2-1; no definite D call. The V gene's germline CDR1 is LNHDA and CDR2 SQIVND (reference sequence). With 7 bases removed from V and 3 bases from J, the gap between germline ends came to 13 bases. The CDR3 is made up of 14 amino acids. The CDR3 DNA follows: TGTGCCAGTAAGGCTGCAATACTCTACAATGAGCAGTTCTTC. Its protein is CASKAAILYNEQFF.

This CDR3 is CSARVGQGNSPLHF. CDR3 sequence (DNA): TGCAGTGCTAGGGTGGGACAGGGGAATTCACCCCTCCACTTT. This sequence joins TRBV20-1 and TRBJ1-6, with 10 nucleotides matching TRBD1. Germline V gene data show CDR1 as DFQATT and CDR2 as SNEGSKA (reference sequence). The CDR3 is 14 amino acids. Trimming took 3 bases from V and 7 from J; bases not matched to a gene: 3.

This chain connects TRBV5-6 to TRBJ1-2; D call uncertain. The CDR3 covers 14 residues. Germline-derived CDR1 and CDR2 are SGHDT and YYEEEE. Deletions cut 2 bases from V and 4 bases from J, with 12 bases between. The DNA for the CDR3 is TGTGCCAGCAGCTTCGTCCGGGGAACCTATGGCTACACCTTC. Its translation is CASSFVRGTYGYTF. Full variable domain (remainder filled in from reference TRBV5-6 and TRBJ1-2): DAGVTQSPTHLIKTRGQQVTLRCSPKSGHDTVSWYQQALGQGPQFIFQYYEEEERQRGNFPDRFSGHQFPNYSSELNVNALLLGDSALYLCASSFVRGTYGYTFGSGTRLTVV.